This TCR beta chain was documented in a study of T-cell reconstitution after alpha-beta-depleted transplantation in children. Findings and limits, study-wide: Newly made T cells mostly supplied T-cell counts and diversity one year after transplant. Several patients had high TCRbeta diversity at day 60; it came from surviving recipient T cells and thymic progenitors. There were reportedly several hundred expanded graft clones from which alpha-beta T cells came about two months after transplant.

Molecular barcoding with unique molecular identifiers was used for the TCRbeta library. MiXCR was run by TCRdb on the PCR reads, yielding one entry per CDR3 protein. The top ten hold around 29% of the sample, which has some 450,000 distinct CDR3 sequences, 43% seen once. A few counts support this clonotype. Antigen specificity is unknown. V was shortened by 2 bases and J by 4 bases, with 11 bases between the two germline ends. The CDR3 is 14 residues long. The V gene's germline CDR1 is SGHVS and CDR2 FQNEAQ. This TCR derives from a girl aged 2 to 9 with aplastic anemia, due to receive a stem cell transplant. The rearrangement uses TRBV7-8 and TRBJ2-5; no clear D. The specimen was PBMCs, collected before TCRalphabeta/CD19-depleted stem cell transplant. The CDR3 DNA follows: TGTGCCAGCAGCTTACTACGGGTGGGAGAGACCCAGTACTTC. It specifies CASSLLRVGETQYF.